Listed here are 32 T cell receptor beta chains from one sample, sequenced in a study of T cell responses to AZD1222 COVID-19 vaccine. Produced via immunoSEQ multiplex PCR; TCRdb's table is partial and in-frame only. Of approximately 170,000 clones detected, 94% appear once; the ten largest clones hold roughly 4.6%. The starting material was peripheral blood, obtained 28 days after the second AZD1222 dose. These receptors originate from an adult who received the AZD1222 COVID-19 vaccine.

In DNA, the CDR3 is TGCGCCAGCAGCTCCATCGGCCCGCTCTATGAGCAGTTCTTC. Translating it yields CASSSIGPLYEQFF. This chain connects TRBV4-3 to TRBJ2-1; unclear D gene. V was pared by 5 bases and J by 8 bases, with 16 bases between. The CDR3 totals 14 residues. Germline V gene lookup returns CDR1 LGHNA and CDR2 YSLEER.

CDR3 coding DNA: TGTGCCAGCAGTTTTAATCGTGGTACGAGGGATACGCAGTATTTT. It translates to CASSFNRGTRDTQYF. This rearrangement joins TRBV27 to TRBJ2-3; the D is unclear. The CDR3 length is 15 residues. Germline CDR1 and CDR2: MNHEY and SMNVEV (reference sequence). V gave up 3 bases and J gave up 6 bases, with 16 bases separating them.

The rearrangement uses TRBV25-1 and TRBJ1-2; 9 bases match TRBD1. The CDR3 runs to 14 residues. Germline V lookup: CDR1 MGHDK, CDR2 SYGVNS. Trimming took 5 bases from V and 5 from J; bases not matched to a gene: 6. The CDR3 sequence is CASSIQGTGYGYTF. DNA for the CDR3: TGTGCCAGCAGTATCCAGGGGACAGGGTATGGCTACACCTTC.

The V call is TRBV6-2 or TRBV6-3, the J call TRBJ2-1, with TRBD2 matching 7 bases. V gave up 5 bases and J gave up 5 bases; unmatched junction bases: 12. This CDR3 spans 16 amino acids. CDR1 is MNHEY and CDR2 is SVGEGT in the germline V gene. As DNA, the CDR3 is TGTGCCAGCAGTACCAGACTGGCGGGAGAACACAATGAGCAGTTCTTC. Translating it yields CASSTRLAGEHNEQFF.

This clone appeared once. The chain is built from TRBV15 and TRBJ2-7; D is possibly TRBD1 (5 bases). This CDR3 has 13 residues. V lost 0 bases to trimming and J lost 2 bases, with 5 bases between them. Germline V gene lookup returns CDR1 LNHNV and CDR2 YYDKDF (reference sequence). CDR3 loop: CATSREGAYEQYF. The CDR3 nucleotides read TGTGCCACCAGCAGAGAAGGGGCCTACGAGCAGTACTTC.

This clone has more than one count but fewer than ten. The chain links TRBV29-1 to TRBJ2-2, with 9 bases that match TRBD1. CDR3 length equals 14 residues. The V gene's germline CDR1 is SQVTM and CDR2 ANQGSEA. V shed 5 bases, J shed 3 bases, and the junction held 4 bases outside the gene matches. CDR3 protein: CSVQQGADTGELFF. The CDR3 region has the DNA TGCAGCGTTCAACAGGGGGCTGACACCGGGGAGCTGTTTTTT.

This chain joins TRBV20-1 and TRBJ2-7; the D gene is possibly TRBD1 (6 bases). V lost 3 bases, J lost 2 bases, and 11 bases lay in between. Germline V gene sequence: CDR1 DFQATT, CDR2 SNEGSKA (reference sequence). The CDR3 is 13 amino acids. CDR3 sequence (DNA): TGCAGTGCTAGTCGCGCAGGGGCCTACGAGCAGTACTTC. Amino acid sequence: CSASRAGAYEQYF.

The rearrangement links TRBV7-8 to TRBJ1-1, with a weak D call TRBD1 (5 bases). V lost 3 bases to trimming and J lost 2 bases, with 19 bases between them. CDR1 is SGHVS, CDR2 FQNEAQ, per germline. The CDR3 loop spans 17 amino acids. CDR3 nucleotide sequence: TGTGCCAGCAGCTTGGCCCTAGCGGGGCGATCAAACACTGAAGCTTTCTTT. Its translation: CASSLALAGRSNTEAFF.

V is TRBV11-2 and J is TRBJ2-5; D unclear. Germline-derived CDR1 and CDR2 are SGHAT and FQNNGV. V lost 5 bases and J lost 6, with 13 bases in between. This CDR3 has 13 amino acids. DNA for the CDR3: TGTGCCAGCAGCCCCCGAGTGGAACAGACCCAGTACTTC. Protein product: CASSPRVEQTQYF.

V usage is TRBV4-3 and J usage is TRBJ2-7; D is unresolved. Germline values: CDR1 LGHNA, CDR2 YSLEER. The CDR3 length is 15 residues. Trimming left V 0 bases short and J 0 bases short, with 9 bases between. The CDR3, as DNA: TGCGCCAGCAGCCAAGATTTAACGGTCTCCTACGAGCAGTACTTC. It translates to CASSQDLTVSYEQYF.

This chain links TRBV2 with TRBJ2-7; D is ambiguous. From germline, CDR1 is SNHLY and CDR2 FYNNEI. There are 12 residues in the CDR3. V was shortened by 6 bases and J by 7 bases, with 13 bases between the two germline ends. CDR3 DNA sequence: TGTGCCAGCAGGGGATCTACTGGGGAGCAGTACTTC. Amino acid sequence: CASRGSTGEQYF. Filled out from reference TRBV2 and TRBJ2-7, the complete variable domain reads EPEVTQTPSHQVTQMGQEVILRCVPISNHLYFYWYRQILGQKVEFLVSFYNNEISEKSEIFDDQFSVERPDGSNFTLKIRSTKLEDSAMYFCASRGSTGEQYFGPGTRLTVT.

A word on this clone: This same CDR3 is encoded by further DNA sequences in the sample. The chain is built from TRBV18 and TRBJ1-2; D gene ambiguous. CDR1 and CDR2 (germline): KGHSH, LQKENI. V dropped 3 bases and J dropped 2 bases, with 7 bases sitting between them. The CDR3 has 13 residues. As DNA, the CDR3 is TGTGCCAGCTCACCCGGGGAAAACTATGGCTACACCTTC. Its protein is CASSPGENYGYTF. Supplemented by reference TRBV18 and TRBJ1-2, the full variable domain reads NAGVMQNPRHLVRRRGQEARLRCSPMKGHSHVYWYRQLPEEGLKFMVYLQKENIIDESGMPKERFSAEFPKEGPSILRIQQVVRGDSAAYFCASSPGENYGYTFGSGTRLTVV.

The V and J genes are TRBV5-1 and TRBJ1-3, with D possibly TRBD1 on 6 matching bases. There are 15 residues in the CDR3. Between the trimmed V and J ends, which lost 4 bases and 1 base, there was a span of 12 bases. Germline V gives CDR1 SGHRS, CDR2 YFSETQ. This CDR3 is CASSRDIFSGNTIYF. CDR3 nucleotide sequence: TGCGCCAGCAGCCGGGACATTTTTTCTGGAAACACCATATATTTT.

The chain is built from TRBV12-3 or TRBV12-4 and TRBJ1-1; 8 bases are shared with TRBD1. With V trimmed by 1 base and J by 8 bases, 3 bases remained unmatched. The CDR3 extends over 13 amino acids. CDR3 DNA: TGTGCCAGCAGTTTAGAAAGGGACAGGGAAGCTTTCTTT. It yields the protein CASSLERDREAFF.

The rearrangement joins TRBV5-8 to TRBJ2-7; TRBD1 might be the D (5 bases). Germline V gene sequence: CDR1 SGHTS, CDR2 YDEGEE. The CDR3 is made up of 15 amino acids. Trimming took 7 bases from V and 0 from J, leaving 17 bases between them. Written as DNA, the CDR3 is TGTGCCAGCCAGAACATCTACAGGAACTCCTACGAGCAGTACTTC. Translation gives CASQNIYRNSYEQYF.

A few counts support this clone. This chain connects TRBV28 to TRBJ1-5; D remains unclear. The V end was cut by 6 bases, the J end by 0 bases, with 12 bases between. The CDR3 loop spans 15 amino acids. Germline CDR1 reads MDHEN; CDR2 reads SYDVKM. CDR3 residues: CASRSGDSSNQPQHF. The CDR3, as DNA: TGTGCCAGCAGGTCGGGAGACTCTAGCAATCAGCCCCAGCATTTT.

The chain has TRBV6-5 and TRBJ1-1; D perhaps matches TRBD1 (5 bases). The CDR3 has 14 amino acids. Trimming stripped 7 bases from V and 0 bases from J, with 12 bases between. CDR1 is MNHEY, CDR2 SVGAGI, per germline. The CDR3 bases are TGTGCCAGCATGGGGGATCTGATGAACACTGAAGCTTTCTTT. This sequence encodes CASMGDLMNTEAFF.

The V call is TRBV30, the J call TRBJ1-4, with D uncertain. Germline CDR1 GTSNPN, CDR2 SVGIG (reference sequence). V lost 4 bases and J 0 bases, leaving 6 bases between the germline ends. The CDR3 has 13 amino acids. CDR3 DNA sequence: TGTGCCTGGACTGATCCAACTAATGAAAAACTGTTTTTT. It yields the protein CAWTDPTNEKLFF.

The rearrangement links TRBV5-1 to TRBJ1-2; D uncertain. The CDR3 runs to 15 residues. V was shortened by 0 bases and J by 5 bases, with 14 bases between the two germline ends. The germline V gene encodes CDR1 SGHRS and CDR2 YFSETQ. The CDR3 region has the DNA TGCGCCAGCAGCTTGGATGGGCCGTATCCGTATGGCTACACCTTC. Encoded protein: CASSLDGPYPYGYTF. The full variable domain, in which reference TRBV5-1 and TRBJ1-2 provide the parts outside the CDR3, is KAGVTQTPRYLIKTRGQQVTLSCSPISGHRSVSWYQQTPGQGLQFLFEYFSETQRNKGNFPGRFSGRQFSNSRSEMNVSTLELGDSALYLCASSLDGPYPYGYTFGSGTRLTVV.

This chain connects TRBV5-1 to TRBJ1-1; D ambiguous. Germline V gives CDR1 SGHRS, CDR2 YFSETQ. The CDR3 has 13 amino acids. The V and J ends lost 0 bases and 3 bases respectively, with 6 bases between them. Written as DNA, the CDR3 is TGCGCCAGCAGCTTGGAAACTTACACTGAAGCTTTCTTT. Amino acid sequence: CASSLETYTEAFF.

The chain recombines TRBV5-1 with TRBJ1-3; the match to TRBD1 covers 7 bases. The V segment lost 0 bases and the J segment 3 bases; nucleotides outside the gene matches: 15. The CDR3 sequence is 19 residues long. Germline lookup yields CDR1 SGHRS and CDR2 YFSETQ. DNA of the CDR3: TGCGCCAGCAGCTTGGGATTTAGGGGGCTTGTTCAAGGTGGAAACACCATATATTTT. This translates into CASSLGFRGLVQGGNTIYF.

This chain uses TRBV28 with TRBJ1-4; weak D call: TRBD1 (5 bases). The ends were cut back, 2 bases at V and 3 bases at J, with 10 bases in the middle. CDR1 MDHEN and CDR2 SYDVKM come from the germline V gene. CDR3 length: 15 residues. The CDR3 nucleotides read TGTGCCAGCAGTTTAGTTCTGGGACCTAATGAAAAACTGTTTTTT. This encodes CASSLVLGPNEKLFF.

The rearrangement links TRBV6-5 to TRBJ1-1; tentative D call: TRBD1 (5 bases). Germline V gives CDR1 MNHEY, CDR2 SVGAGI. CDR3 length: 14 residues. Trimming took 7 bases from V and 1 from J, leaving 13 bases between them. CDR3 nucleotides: TGTGCCAGCATTCCGACCGACAGGAACACTGAAGCTTTCTTT. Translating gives CASIPTDRNTEAFF.

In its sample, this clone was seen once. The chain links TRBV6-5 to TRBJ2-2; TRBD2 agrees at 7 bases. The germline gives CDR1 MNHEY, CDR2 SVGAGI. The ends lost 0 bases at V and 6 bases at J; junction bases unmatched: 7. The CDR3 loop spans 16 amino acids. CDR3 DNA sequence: TGTGCCAGCAGTTACTCTGCTAGCGGTGGGTCCGGGGAGCTGTTTTTT. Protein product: CASSYSASGGSGELFF.

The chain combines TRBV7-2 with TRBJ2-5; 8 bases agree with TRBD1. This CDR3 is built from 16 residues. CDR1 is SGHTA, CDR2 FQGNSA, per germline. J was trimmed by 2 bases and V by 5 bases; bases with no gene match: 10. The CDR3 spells CASSPRWTGLQETQYF. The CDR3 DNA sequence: TGTGCCAGCAGCCCCCGCTGGACAGGGTTGCAAGAGACCCAGTACTTC.

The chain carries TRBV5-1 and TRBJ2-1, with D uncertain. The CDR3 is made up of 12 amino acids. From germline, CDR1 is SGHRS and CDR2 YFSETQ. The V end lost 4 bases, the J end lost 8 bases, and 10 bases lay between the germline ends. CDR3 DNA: TGCGCCAGCAGCCCAGTGGGCGATGAGCAGTTCTTC. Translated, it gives CASSPVGDEQFF.

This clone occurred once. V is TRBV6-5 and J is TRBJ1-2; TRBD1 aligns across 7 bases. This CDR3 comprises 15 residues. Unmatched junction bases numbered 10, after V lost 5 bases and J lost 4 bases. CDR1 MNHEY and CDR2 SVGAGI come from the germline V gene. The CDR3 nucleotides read TGTGCCAGCAGTCCCGGGACAGAGGCACGCTATGGCTACACCTTC. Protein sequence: CASSPGTEARYGYTF.

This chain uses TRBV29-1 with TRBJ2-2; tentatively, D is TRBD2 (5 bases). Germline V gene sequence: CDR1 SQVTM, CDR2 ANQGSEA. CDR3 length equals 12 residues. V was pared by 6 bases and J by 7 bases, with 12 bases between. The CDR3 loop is CSVRALSGELFF. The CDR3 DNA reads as TGCAGCGTGAGGGCCTTGAGCGGGGAGCTGTTTTTT.

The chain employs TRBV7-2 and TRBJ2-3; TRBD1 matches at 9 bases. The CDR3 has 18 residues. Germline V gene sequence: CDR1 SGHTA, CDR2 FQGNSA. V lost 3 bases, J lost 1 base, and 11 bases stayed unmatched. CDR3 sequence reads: CASSFRPGTGFGTDTQYF. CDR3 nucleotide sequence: TGTGCCAGCAGCTTCCGTCCCGGGACAGGGTTTGGCACAGATACGCAGTATTTT. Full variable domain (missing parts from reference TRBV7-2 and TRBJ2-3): GAGVSQSPSNKVTEKGKDVELRCDPISGHTALYWYRQSLGQGLEFLIYFQGNSAPDKSGLPSDRFSAERTGGSVSTLTIQRTQQEDSAVYLCASSFRPGTGFGTDTQYFGPGTRLTVL.

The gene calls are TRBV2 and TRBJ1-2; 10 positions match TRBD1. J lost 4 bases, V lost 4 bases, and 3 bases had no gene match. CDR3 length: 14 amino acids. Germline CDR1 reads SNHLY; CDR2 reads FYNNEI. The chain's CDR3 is CASSGGTGVYGYTF. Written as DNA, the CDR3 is TGTGCCAGCAGTGGGGGGACAGGGGTCTATGGCTACACCTTC.

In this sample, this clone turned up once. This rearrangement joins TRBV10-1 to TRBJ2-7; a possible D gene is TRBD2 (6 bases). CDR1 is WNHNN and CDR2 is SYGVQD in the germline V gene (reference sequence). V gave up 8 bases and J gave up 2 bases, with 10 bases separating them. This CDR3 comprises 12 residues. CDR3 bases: TGCGCCAGCGGGCCGGGGGCCTACGAGCAGTACTTC. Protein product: CASGPGAYEQYF.

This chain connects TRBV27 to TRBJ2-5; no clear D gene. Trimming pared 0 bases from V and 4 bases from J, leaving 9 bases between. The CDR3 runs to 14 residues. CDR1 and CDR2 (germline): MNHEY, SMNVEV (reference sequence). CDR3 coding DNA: TGTGCCAGCAGTTTATCTCGTAGCAGAGAGACCCAGTACTTC. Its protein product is CASSLSRSRETQYF.